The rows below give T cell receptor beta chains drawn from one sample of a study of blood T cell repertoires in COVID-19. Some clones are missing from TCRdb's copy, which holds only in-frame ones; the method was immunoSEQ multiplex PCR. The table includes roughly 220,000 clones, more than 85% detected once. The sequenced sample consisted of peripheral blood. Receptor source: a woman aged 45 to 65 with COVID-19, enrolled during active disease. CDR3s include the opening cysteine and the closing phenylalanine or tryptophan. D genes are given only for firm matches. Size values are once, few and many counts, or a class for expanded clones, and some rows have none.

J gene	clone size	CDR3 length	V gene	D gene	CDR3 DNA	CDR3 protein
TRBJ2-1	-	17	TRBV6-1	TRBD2	TGTGCCAGCAGTGCTAGACTAGCGGGGGTTTCCTACAATGAGCAGTTCTTC	CASSARLAGVSYNEQFF
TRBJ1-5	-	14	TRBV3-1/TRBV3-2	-	TGTGCCAGCAGCCACCGAGCGCAGGGGCAGCCCCAGCATTTT	CASSHRAQGQPQHF
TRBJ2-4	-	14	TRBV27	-	TGTGCCAGCAGTCCCCTAATAGCCAAAAACATTCAGTACTTC	CASSPLIAKNIQYF
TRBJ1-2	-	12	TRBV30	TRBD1	TGTGCCTGGTCTGGGACAGGGAGGGGCTACACCTTC	CAWSGTGRGYTF
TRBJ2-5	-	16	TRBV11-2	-	TGTGCCAGCAGCCCCCTCCACTTGGGGGGTCAAGAGACCCAGTACTTC	CASSPLHLGGQETQYF
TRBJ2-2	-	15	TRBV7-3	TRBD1	TGTGCCAGCAGCTTAACAACAGGGGGATCCGGGGAGCTGTTTTTT	CASSLTTGGSGELFF
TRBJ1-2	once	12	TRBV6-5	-	TGTGCCAGCAGCACCATGAGCTATGGCTACACCTTC	CASSTMSYGYTF
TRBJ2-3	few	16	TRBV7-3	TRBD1	TGTGCCAGCAGCCTACAGGGGGCAAGGGGCACAGATACGCAGTATTTT	CASSLQGARGTDTQYF
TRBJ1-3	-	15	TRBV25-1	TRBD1	TGTGCCAGCAGCCCCGACAGGGGGAAAGGAAACACCATATATTTT	CASSPDRGKGNTIYF
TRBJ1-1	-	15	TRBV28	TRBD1	TGTGCCAGCAGCCCAGGGGGCCTTGTGGACACTGAAGCTTTCTTT	CASSPGGLVDTEAFF
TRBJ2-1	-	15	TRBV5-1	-	TGCGCCAGCAGCGCCGCCGGCCATAGCGTCAATGAGCAGTTCTTC	CASSAAGHSVNEQFF
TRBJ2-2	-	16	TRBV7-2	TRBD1	TGTGCCAGCAGCTTAAGACGAAGGGGGCAGACCGGGGAGCTGTTTTTT	CASSLRRRGQTGELFF
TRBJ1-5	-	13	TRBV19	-	TGTGCCAGTAGTGAGGGGGGCAATCAGCCCCAGCATTTT	CASSEGGNQPQHF
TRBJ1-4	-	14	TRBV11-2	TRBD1	TGTGCCAGCAGCCAGGACAGGAGGATTGAAAAACTGTTTTTT	CASSQDRRIEKLFF
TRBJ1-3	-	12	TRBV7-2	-	TGTGCCAGCAGCCCCTATCGGGGCACCATATATTTT	CASSPYRGTIYF
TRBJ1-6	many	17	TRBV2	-	TGTGCCAGCAGTGCCAAGGGGCGTCAACTTGGGAATTCACCCCTCCACTTT	CASSAKGRQLGNSPLHF
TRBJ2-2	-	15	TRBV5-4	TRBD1	TGTGCCAGCAGCGTTCGGGACAGGCTAGCCGGGGAGCTGTTTTTT	CASSVRDRLAGELFF
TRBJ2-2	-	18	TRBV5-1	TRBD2	TGCGCCAGCAGCTTGGGACTAGCGGGGATCTACAACACCGGGGAGCTGTTTTTT	CASSLGLAGIYNTGELFF
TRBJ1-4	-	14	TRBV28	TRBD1	TGTGCCAGCAGTTTGCAGGGGGCACGTGAAAAACTGTTTTTT	CASSLQGAREKLFF
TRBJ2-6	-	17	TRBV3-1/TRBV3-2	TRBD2	TGTGCCAGCAGCAACGGACTAGCGGGGGCTGGGGCCAACGTCCTGACTTTC	CASSNGLAGAGANVLTF
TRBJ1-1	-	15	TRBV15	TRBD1	TGTGCCACCAGCAGAGGCGACAGGGTCGGCACTGAAGCTTTCTTT	CATSRGDRVGTEAFF
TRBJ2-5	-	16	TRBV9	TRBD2	TGTGCCAGCAGCTACCGACTAGCGGGGGGGCTGGAGACCCAGTACTTC	CASSYRLAGGLETQYF
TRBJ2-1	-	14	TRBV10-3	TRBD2	TGTGCCATTTCCTCTAGCGGCCGATACAATGAGCAGTTCTTC	CAISSSGRYNEQFF
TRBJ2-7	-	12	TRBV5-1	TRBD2	TGCGCCAGCAGCCCGGGGGGGTTCGAGCAGTACTTC	CASSPGGFEQYF
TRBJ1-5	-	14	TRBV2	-	TGTGCCAGCAGTCCAGGGTCTTTGGGCCAGCCCCAGCATTTT	CASSPGSLGQPQHF
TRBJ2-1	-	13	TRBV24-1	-	TGTGCCACCAGTGATGCAGGGGTCAATGAGCAGTTCTTC	CATSDAGVNEQFF
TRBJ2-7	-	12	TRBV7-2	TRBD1	TGTGCCAGCAGCCAGACAGGGTACGAGCAGTACTTC	CASSQTGYEQYF
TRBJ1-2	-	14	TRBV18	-	TGTGCCAGCTCCCCAGGCCGGGGGGACTATGGCTACACCTTC	CASSPGRGDYGYTF
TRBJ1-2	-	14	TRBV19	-	TGTGCCAGTAGTATTGGGTCCGACAGTGATGGCTACACCTTC	CASSIGSDSDGYTF
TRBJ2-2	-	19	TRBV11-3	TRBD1	TGTGCCAGCAGCTTAAAGATAACTAGGGGACAGGCGTCCGCCGGGGAGCTGTTTTTT	CASSLKITRGQASAGELFF
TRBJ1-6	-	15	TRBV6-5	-	TGTGCCAGCAGCCTACGAAAACTAGGGGGTTCACCCCTCCACTTT	CASSLRKLGGSPLHF
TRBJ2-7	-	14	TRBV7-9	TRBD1	TGTGCCAGCAGCCAGGACAGGGGGCTCTACGAGCAGTACTTC	CASSQDRGLYEQYF
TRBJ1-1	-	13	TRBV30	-	TGTGCCTGGAGCCAAACAAGGGGAACTGAAGCTTTCTTT	CAWSQTRGTEAFF
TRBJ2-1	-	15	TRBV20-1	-	TGCAGTGCTAGTAGCCCCGGGGACACCTACAATGAGCAGTTCTTC	CSASSPGDTYNEQFF
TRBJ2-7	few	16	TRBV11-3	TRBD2	TGTGCCAGCAGCGGGAGGACTAGCGGGGGGTACTACGAGCAGTACTTC	CASSGRTSGGYYEQYF
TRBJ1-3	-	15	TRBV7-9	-	TGTGCCAGCAGCCCCCCTCCGAGGATTGGAAACACCATATATTTT	CASSPPPRIGNTIYF
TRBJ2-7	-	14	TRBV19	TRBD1	TGTGCCAGTAGTATGGGGACAGGGGAATACGAGCAGTACTTC	CASSMGTGEYEQYF
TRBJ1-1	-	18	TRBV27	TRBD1	TGTGCCAGCAGTTTAAAACAAGTACAGGGGGCGACGGACACTGAAGCTTTCTTT	CASSLKQVQGATDTEAFF
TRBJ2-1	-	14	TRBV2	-	TGTGCCAGCAATCGGGATGGGGGCAGGAATGAGCAGTTCTTC	CASNRDGGRNEQFF
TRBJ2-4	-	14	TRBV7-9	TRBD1	TGTGCCAGCAGCTCCCGACAGGGCGAAAACATTCAGTACTTC	CASSSRQGENIQYF
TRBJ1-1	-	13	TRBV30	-	TGTGCCTCAACTAGGGCTATGAACACTGAAGCTTTCTTT	CASTRAMNTEAFF
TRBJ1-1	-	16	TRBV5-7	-	TGTGCCAGCAGCTTGGTCTCTTGGGCCATGAACACTGAAGCTTTCTTT	CASSLVSWAMNTEAFF
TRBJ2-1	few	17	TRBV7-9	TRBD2	TGTGCCAGCAGCCCCGGGACTAGCGGGGGGGCCCTCAATGAGCAGTTCTTC	CASSPGTSGGALNEQFF
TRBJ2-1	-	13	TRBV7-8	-	TGTGCCAGCAGCGTTACTGGGACAATCAGGGAGTTCTTC	CASSVTGTIREFF
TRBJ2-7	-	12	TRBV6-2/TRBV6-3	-	TGTGCCAGCAGTTATATCGCTAACGAGCAGTACTTC	CASSYIANEQYF
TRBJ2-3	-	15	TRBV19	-	TGTGCCAGTAGTATCGGAGAAGGCCCCACAGATACGCAGTATTTT	CASSIGEGPTDTQYF
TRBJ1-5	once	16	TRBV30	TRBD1	TGTGCCTGGAGTTATAGGGGGCTTGGTAGCAATCAGCCCCAGCATTTT	CAWSYRGLGSNQPQHF
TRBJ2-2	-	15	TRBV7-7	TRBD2	TGTGCCAGCAGCCTGGGGACTAGCTCGTCCGGGGAGCTGTTTTTT	CASSLGTSSSGELFF
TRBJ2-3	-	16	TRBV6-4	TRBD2	TGTGCCAGGAAAAGGGTAGCGGGGAACGGTAAAGATACGCAGTATTTT	CARKRVAGNGKDTQYF